This entry is about one T cell receptor beta chain. Its antigen is currently unknown. The sample originates from a study of vaccination effects on CD4 cells after COVID-19. Trimming removed 3 bases from V and 2 bases from J, with 9 bases in between. CDR1 and CDR2 (germline): SGHRS, YFSETQ. The CDR3 totals 14 residues. Around day 10 of culture, CD4+ T cells were separated out. TCRdb's table, derived via immunoSEQ multiplex PCR, lists solely in-frame clones and lacks some. The sample records 30,000 or so clones, 65% being singletons. This specimen was CD4+ T cells from PBMCs cultured without peptide, taken before COVID-19 vaccination. The V call is TRBV5-1, the J call TRBJ2-1; D is possibly TRBD2 (5 bases). The source is a human donor who received a COVID-19 vaccine. The CDR3: CASSSGSPYNEQFF. In nucleotides, the CDR3 is TGCGCCAGCAGCTCGGGGAGCCCCTACAATGAGCAGTTCTTC.